A single sample gave rise to the 31 T cell receptor beta chains below, sequenced in a study of vaccination effects on CD4 cells after COVID-19. Assay used: immunoSEQ multiplex PCR; TCRdb lists only in-frame clones, some missing. The profile shows approximately 47,000 clones, around 70% of them singletons. Subsequent to roughly 9 days of culture, CD4+ T cells were isolated. All study participants received two doses of BNT162b2 or mRNA-1273 vaccine. Their cognate antigens are unknown. This specimen consisted of CD4+ T cells from PBMCs cultured without peptide, obtained after COVID-19 vaccination. The receptors shown here come from a human donor who received a COVID-19 vaccine.

The chain couples TRBV29-1 to TRBJ2-1, with 7 bases fitting TRBD1. V lost 7 bases and J lost 6; bases outside the gene matches: 3. Germline CDR1 is SQVTM and CDR2 is ANQGSEA. The CDR3 contains 11 residues. The CDR3 loop is CSAGTVNEQFF. The CDR3 DNA reads as TGCAGCGCCGGGACAGTCAATGAGCAGTTCTTC.

This clone turned up a few times. The chain couples TRBV4-2 to TRBJ2-6, with D possibly matching TRBD1 (6 bases). Germline V lookup: CDR1 LGHNA, CDR2 YNFKEQ. The CDR3 consists of 16 residues. V shed 2 bases and J shed 0 bases, with 8 bases lying between them. CDR3 in DNA: TGTGCCAGCAGCCAAAAGGACAGCTCTGGGGCCAACGTCCTGACTTTC. This translates into CASSQKDSSGANVLTF.

A few counts support this clone. The V call is TRBV3-1 (or the pseudogene TRBV3-2), the J call TRBJ2-7; D unresolved. Germline V CDR1 and CDR2: LGHDT, YNNKEL (reference sequence). Deletions cut 2 bases from V and 7 bases from J, with 12 bases between. The CDR3 loop spans 13 amino acids. The CDR3 DNA reads TGTGCCAGCAGCCAAAGTTCGACGGCGGAGCAGTACTTC. Translating gives CASSQSSTAEQYF.

The chain recombines TRBV15 with TRBJ1-4; D perhaps matches TRBD1 (5 bases). Germline V CDR1 and CDR2: LNHNV, YYDKDF (reference sequence). The V end lost 0 bases, the J end lost 8 bases, and 10 bases lay between the germline ends. The CDR3 contains 14 residues. The CDR3 spells CATSRDRAEEKLFF. In DNA form, the CDR3 reads TGTGCCACCAGCAGAGACAGGGCTGAGGAAAAACTGTTTTTT.

The chain has TRBV27 and TRBJ1-1, with D possibly matching TRBD1 (5 bases). CDR1 and CDR2 from the germline V gene are MNHEY and SMNVEV (reference sequence). The CDR3 loop spans 14 amino acids. Between the trimmed V and J ends, which lost 5 bases and 6 bases, there was a span of 16 bases. The CDR3 nucleotides are TGTGCCAGCAGTCCAGGGAGATTGAAGGCTGAAGCTTTCTTT. It specifies CASSPGRLKAEAFF.

This sequence joins TRBV27 and TRBJ2-7; D tentatively fits TRBD1 or TRBD2 (5 bases each). Germline CDR1 is MNHEY and CDR2 is SMNVEV (reference sequence). V lost 5 bases, J lost 0 bases, and 20 bases lay in between. The CDR3 runs 17 residues. The chain's CDR3 is CASSPLDLGRNSYEQYF. As DNA, the CDR3 is TGTGCCAGCAGTCCTCTCGACTTGGGACGGAACTCCTACGAGCAGTACTTC.

This chain links TRBV7-9 with TRBJ1-4; D not certain. V was shortened by 5 bases and J by 10 bases, with 14 bases between the two germline ends. Germline loops: CDR1 SEHNR, CDR2 FQNEAQ (reference sequence). There are 13 residues in the CDR3. CDR3 sequence (DNA): TGTGCCAGCAGCAGAGGACCAGGCGGAAAACTGTTTTTT. Its translation: CASSRGPGGKLFF.

The V and J genes are TRBV18 and TRBJ1-3; no firm D call. V was shortened by 0 bases and J by 4 bases, with 16 bases between the two germline ends. Germline CDR1 reads KGHSH; CDR2 reads LQKENI. There are 17 residues in the CDR3. CDR3 in amino acids: CASSPPSNLLGGNTIYF. CDR3 bases: TGTGCCAGCTCACCACCATCGAACCTCCTAGGGGGAAACACCATATATTTT.

This clone was detected only a few times. The chain links TRBV7-9 to TRBJ2-7, with 8 bases matching TRBD1. The germline V gene encodes CDR1 SEHNR and CDR2 FQNEAQ (reference sequence). The J segment lost 2 bases and the V segment lost 5 bases, leaving 11 bases of the junction unmatched. The CDR3 extends over 16 amino acids. For the CDR3, the DNA is TGTGCCAGCAGCCGAAAGATGACAGGGGCGACCTACGAGCAGTACTTC. Encoded protein: CASSRKMTGATYEQYF.

The sample holds a few counts of this clone. The chain has TRBV2 and TRBJ1-4; 7 nucleotides align to TRBD1. In germline, CDR1 is SNHLY, CDR2 FYNNEI. With V trimmed by 7 bases and J by 1 base, 6 bases remained unmatched. This CDR3 has 15 residues. CDR3 region: CASIFNRGTNEKLFF. The CDR3 DNA sequence: TGTGCCAGCATCTTTAACAGGGGAACTAATGAAAAACTGTTTTTT. The entire variable domain, with the rest obtained from reference TRBV2 and TRBJ1-4, is as follows: EPEVTQTPSHQVTQMGQEVILRCVPISNHLYFYWYRQILGQKVEFLVSFYNNEISEKSEIFDDQFSVERPDGSNFTLKIRSTKLEDSAMYFCASIFNRGTNEKLFFGSGTQLSVL.

The gene calls are TRBV10-1 and TRBJ1-5; 9 bases agree with TRBD1. The CDR3 sequence is 14 residues long. CDR1 WNHNN and CDR2 SYGVQD come from the germline V gene (reference sequence). After removal of 6 bases from V and 7 bases from J, the junction contained 7 bases not matched to a gene. The chain's CDR3 is CASSSGTGKQPQHF. The CDR3 DNA sequence: TGCGCCAGCAGCTCCGGGACAGGGAAACAGCCCCAGCATTTT.

In this sample, this clone turned up once. Other nucleotide sequences in the sample specify the same CDR3. The CDR3: CASSPDTGELFF. The CDR3 DNA follows: TGTGCCAGCTCACCTGACACCGGGGAGCTGTTTTTT. The V call is TRBV18, the J call TRBJ2-2; D remains ambiguous. The CDR3 has 12 amino acids. Trimming pared 3 bases from V and 3 bases from J, leaving 2 bases between. Germline V gives CDR1 KGHSH, CDR2 LQKENI.

There are a few counts of this clone. J is TRBJ2-1 and V is TRBV12-5; D remains ambiguous. Trimming stripped 6 bases from V and 2 bases from J, with 5 bases between. CDR1 and CDR2 from the germline V gene are LGHNT and FRNRAP. This CDR3 is 12 amino acids long. The CDR3 loop is CASGTTYNEQFF. The CDR3 bases are TGTGCTAGTGGGACAACCTACAATGAGCAGTTCTTC.

The chain is built from TRBV7-9 and TRBJ1-3, with D possibly matching TRBD1 (6 bases). Germline V CDR1 and CDR2: SEHNR, FQNEAQ (reference sequence). The CDR3 is made up of 15 amino acids. V lost 5 bases, J lost 0 bases, and 11 bases lay in between. The CDR3 is CASSLWDISGNTIYF. In DNA form, the CDR3 reads TGTGCCAGCAGCCTATGGGACATCTCTGGAAACACCATATATTTT.

The chain joins TRBV3-1 (or the pseudogene TRBV3-2) to TRBJ1-2; D is unclear. This CDR3 comprises 14 residues. The germline gives CDR1 LGHDT, CDR2 YNNKEL (reference sequence). Trimming pared 0 bases from V and 8 bases from J, leaving 13 bases between. CDR3 nucleotides: TGTGCCAGCAGCCAAGAAGGTTACATGCGAGGCTACACCTTC. Its protein product is CASSQEGYMRGYTF.

The rearrangement joins TRBV7-9 to TRBJ1-2; the D gene is possibly TRBD1 (5 bases). The CDR3 length is 15 residues. Deletions cut 4 bases from V and 3 bases from J, with 15 bases between. Germline CDR1 reads SEHNR; CDR2 reads FQNEAQ (reference sequence). CDR3 bases: TGTGCCAGCAGCTCAACGACAGATTTCTACTATGGCTACACCTTC. Translated: CASSSTTDFYYGYTF.

The J gene is TRBJ2-7, the V gene TRBV7-2; 12 bases agree with TRBD2. The ends lost 0 bases at V and 0 bases at J; junction bases unmatched: 9. CDR1 is SGHTA and CDR2 is FQGNSA in the germline V gene. This CDR3 has 19 amino acids. The CDR3 here is CASSLASLAGGRSSYEQYF. The DNA for the CDR3 is TGTGCCAGCAGCTTAGCATCACTAGCGGGAGGCCGGAGCTCCTACGAGCAGTACTTC.

This chain links TRBV3-1 (or the pseudogene TRBV3-2) with TRBJ1-3; no clear D. The CDR3 totals 15 residues. V lost 4 bases and J 0 bases, leaving 10 bases between the germline ends. The germline V gene encodes CDR1 LGHDT and CDR2 YNNKEL (reference sequence). CDR3 region: CASSPRPSSGNTIYF. CDR3 DNA: TGTGCCAGCAGCCCCCGACCAAGCTCTGGAAACACCATATATTTT.

This clone was found once. The chain is built from TRBV6-4 and TRBJ2-7; maybe TRBD1 (6 bases). The V gene lost 6 bases and the J gene lost 2 bases, with 20 bases spanning the gap. Germline CDR1 MRHNA, CDR2 SNTAGT. The CDR3 contains 16 residues. The CDR3 DNA sequence: TGTGCCAGCAGCCCCACCAGGGGAAAACTGCCCTACGAGCAGTACTTC. Its translation is CASSPTRGKLPYEQYF.

The genes are TRBV5-4 and TRBJ2-1, with 13 bases lining up with TRBD2. Germline V gene sequence: CDR1 SGHNT, CDR2 YYREEE (reference sequence). This CDR3 is 16 amino acids long. V lost 0 bases, J lost 5 bases, and 2 bases stayed unmatched. The CDR3 loop reads CASSLGLAGGDNEQFF. In DNA form, the CDR3 reads TGTGCCAGCAGCTTGGGACTAGCGGGAGGCGACAATGAGCAGTTCTTC.

The chain carries TRBV3-1 (or the pseudogene TRBV3-2) and TRBJ2-3; TRBD2 agrees at 10 bases. Germline V gene data show CDR1 as LGHDT and CDR2 as YNNKEL (reference sequence). The V gene end was trimmed by 2 bases and the J gene end by 4 bases; junction bases not matched to a gene: 9. The CDR3 totals 17 residues. The CDR3 sequence is CASSQWGTSVAPDTQYF. Written as DNA, the CDR3 is TGTGCCAGCAGCCAATGGGGGACTAGCGTGGCCCCAGATACGCAGTATTTT.

The CDR3 bases are TGTGCCAGTACTCCACACGGAGCTGAAGCTTTCTTT. This translates into CASTPHGAEAFF. V usage is TRBV19 and J usage is TRBJ1-1; unclear D gene. The CDR3 covers 12 residues. Per germline, CDR1 LNHDA and CDR2 SQIVND (reference sequence). The germline V and J ends were trimmed by 7 bases and 6 bases, with 12 bases remaining between them.

This sequence joins TRBV7-6 and TRBJ2-5, with D unresolved. With 0 bases removed from V and 5 bases from J, the gap between germline ends came to 13 bases. CDR3 length: 15 residues. Per the germline V gene, CDR1 is SGHVS and CDR2 is FNYEAQ. As DNA, the CDR3 is TGTGCCAGCAGCTTAGCTCATGGCCCCAGGGAGACCCAGTACTTC. Its protein is CASSLAHGPRETQYF. The full variable domain, its missing parts supplied by reference TRBV7-6 and TRBJ2-5, is GAGVSQSPRYKVTKRGQDVALRCDPISGHVSLYWYRQALGQGPEFLTYFNYEAQQDKSGLPNDRFSAERPEGSISTLTIQRTEQRDSAMYRCASSLAHGPRETQYFGPGTRLLVL.

The CDR3 nucleotides read TGTGCCAGCAGCTTAGATAGCAACGAGCAGTTCTTC. Its protein product is CASSLDSNEQFF. The genes are TRBV7-9 and TRBJ2-1; no definite D call. This CDR3 is 12 amino acids long. Germline V gene lookup returns CDR1 SEHNR and CDR2 FQNEAQ (reference sequence). Trimming stripped 1 base from V and 10 bases from J, with 8 bases between. The whole variable domain, filled in from reference TRBV7-9 and TRBJ2-1, reads DTGVSQNPRHKITKRGQNVTFRCDPISEHNRLYWYRQTLGQGPEFLTYFQNEAQLEKSRLLSDRFSAERPKGSFSTLEIQRTEQGDSAMYLCASSLDSNEQFFGPGTRLTVL.

The V call is TRBV5-1, the J call TRBJ2-1; 8 bases match TRBD2. The CDR3 sequence is 16 residues long. J was trimmed by 4 bases and V by 0 bases; bases with no gene match: 6. Per the germline V gene, CDR1 is SGHRS and CDR2 is YFSETQ. As DNA, the CDR3 is TGCGCCAGCAGCTTGGCGAGCGGGAGCGGTTACAATGAGCAGTTCTTC. Translating it yields CASSLASGSGYNEQFF.

V is TRBV14 and J is TRBJ1-4; possible D gene TRBD1, 6 bases. This CDR3 comprises 12 residues. The germline gives CDR1 SGHDN, CDR2 FVKESK. Trimming shortened V by 3 bases and J by 7 bases, and 6 bases separated the two germline ends. The CDR3 nucleotides are TGTGCCAGCAGCCAGGGGGCTGAAAAACTGTTTTTT. This sequence encodes CASSQGAEKLFF.

This sequence joins TRBV5-1 and TRBJ1-4; 10 bases align to TRBD1. J lost 7 bases, V lost 0 bases, and 6 bases had no gene match. The CDR3 has 16 amino acids. The germline V gene has CDR1 SGHRS and CDR2 YFSETQ. CDR3 nucleotide sequence: TGCGCCAGCAGCTTGGCTGGGACAGGGGATAGTGAAAAACTGTTTTTT. Protein sequence: CASSLAGTGDSEKLFF.

The V gene is TRBV12-3 or TRBV12-4, the J gene TRBJ2-5; no reliable D call. Between the trimmed V and J ends, which lost 4 bases and 6 bases, there was a span of 6 bases. The CDR3 is made up of 11 amino acids. CDR3 amino acids: CASSSSKTQYF. The CDR3 nucleotides read TGTGCCAGCAGTTCCTCTAAGACCCAGTACTTC.

V usage is TRBV5-1 and J usage is TRBJ1-1; unclear D gene. With 1 base removed from V and 0 bases from J, the gap between germline ends came to 4 bases. Per germline, CDR1 SGHRS and CDR2 YFSETQ. This CDR3 is built from 13 residues. CDR3 in amino acids: CASSLYVNTEAFF. The CDR3 DNA sequence: TGCGCCAGCAGCTTGTATGTGAACACTGAAGCTTTCTTT.

The chain uses TRBV27 and TRBJ1-2, with a weak D call TRBD1 (5 bases). Germline loops: CDR1 MNHEY, CDR2 SMNVEV (reference sequence). CDR3 length equals 15 residues. The V end was cut by 3 bases, the J end by 7 bases, with 18 bases between. CDR3 loop: CASSFGAGSSSGYTF. In DNA form, the CDR3 reads TGTGCCAGCAGTTTTGGGGCAGGCTCTTCGAGTGGCTACACCTTC.

J is TRBJ1-1 and V is TRBV6-2 or TRBV6-3; 8 bases map to TRBD1. Germline-derived CDR1 and CDR2 are MNHEY and SVGEGT. This CDR3 comprises 17 residues. Trimming cost V 5 bases and J 5 bases; bases outside gene matches: 16. The CDR3: CASSITGGRTAVTEAFF. As DNA, the CDR3 is TGTGCCAGCAGTATAACAGGGGGGAGGACGGCAGTGACTGAAGCTTTCTTT.